This TCR beta chain was recovered during a study of early T cells in non-severe SARS-CoV-2 infection. A note on this clonotype: Its antigen is not identified.

Study results and caveats: Reliance on VDJdb matching favored anti-spike CD8 responses; private and CD4 specificities were missed.

The TCR library protocol attached unique molecular identifiers to the individual cDNA molecules. TCRdb ran MiXCR on the 5' RACE reads and lists one entry per CDR3 protein. In the table there are some 25,000 distinct CDR3 sequences, about 5% of which are singletons. The V and J ends lost 2 bases and 2 bases respectively, with 9 bases between them. The CDR3 runs to 14 residues. The sequence was obtained from an adult who was a healthcare worker with PCR-confirmed SARS-CoV-2 infection or an uninfected control (not recorded which). The sample consisted of whole blood. The chain joins TRBV12-3 or TRBV12-4 to TRBJ1-2; D is unresolved. CDR3 DNA: TGTGCCAGCAGTTTAAGGACGCTAAACTATGGCTACACCTTC. Translating it yields CASSLRTLNYGYTF.